These 4 T cell receptor beta chains share one sample of origin, sequenced in a study of shared clonotypes between healthy human individuals. Using immunoSEQ multiplex PCR, the repertoire was profiled, and TCRdb retains in-frame clones only, with some absent. The repertoire holds 1.5 million to 2.5 million clones, with just under 95% as singletons. Naive CD8 cells lacked CD45RO and underwent positive selection for CCR7, leaving out terminally differentiated effector memory CD45RA+ cells. Sequenced sample: naive CD8+ T cells sorted from blood. The receptors derive from a man aged 18 to 29 in good health.

In its sample, this clone was seen once. The gene calls are TRBV10-3 and TRBJ2-5; tentative D call: TRBD2 (6 bases). The ends were cut back, 2 bases at V and 5 bases at J, with 18 bases in the middle. Germline V gene sequence: CDR1 ENHRY, CDR2 SYGVKD. The length of the CDR3 is 16 residues. The CDR3: CAISEAGEDFRETQYF. As DNA, the CDR3 is TGTGCCATCAGTGAGGCTGGGGAGGACTTTAGGGAGACCCAGTACTTC.

The chain joins TRBV6-5 to TRBJ1-1; tentative D call: TRBD1 (5 bases). V lost 7 bases, J lost 4 bases, and 16 bases lay in between. This CDR3 contains 14 residues. Looked up from germline, CDR1 is MNHEY and CDR2 is SVGAGI. The CDR3 nucleotides are TGTGCCAGCACCCGGGGCGGGGAGAGCACTGAAGCTTTCTTT. This translates into CASTRGGESTEAFF.

The V gene is TRBV15, the J gene TRBJ1-5, with D hard to call. Germline CDR1 is LNHNV and CDR2 is YYDKDF (reference sequence). This CDR3 region has 13 residues. Trimming left V 0 bases short and J 9 bases short, with 9 bases between. The CDR3 coding sequence is TGTGCCACCAGCAGAGATCGGTTGGGGCCCCAGCATTTT. It codes for CATSRDRLGPQHF.

A note on this clone: Other DNA sequences in the same sample also yield this CDR3. V and J are TRBV6-5 and TRBJ1-1; D may be TRBD1 (6 bases). The CDR3 has 14 amino acids. Trimming took off 2 bases at V and 1 base at J, with 8 bases between the two ends. CDR1 MNHEY and CDR2 SVGAGI come from the germline V gene. CDR3 in amino acids: CASSYGGRNTEAFF. The CDR3 DNA reads as TGTGCCAGCAGTTACGGGGGGCGGAACACTGAAGCTTTCTTT.